The TCR beta chain under discussion was sequenced for a study of blood T cells in healthy people across ages. Germline lookup yields CDR1 SEHNR and CDR2 FQNEAQ (reference sequence). CDR3 length: 15 amino acids. V shed 2 bases, J shed 5 bases, and the junction held 5 bases outside the gene matches. Together with a sample-barcoded 5' primer, a J-beta primer mix was included in a second PCR lasting about 6 to 11 cycles. One entry per CDR3 protein, called by TCRdb with MiXCR from the 5' RACE reads. The top ten clones hold over 5% of a sample with 1.2 million to 1.5 million distinct CDR3 sequences, almost 60% of them seen once.

The V gene is TRBV7-9, the J gene TRBJ2-5; 10 bases match TRBD2. This receptor was identified in a man between 18 and 35 years old in good health. Source material: blood. The CDR3 DNA reads as TGTGCCAGCAGCTTACTAGCGGGAGAGGCGGAGACCCAGTACTTC. Translated: CASSLLAGEAETQYF.